This T cell receptor beta chain emerged from a study of T cell responses to AZD1222 COVID-19 vaccine. On this clone: What it binds is not known.

The CDR3 is 12 residues long. The germline gives CDR1 MDHEN, CDR2 SYDVKM. V lost 6 bases to trimming and J lost 7 bases, with 10 bases between them. Study-level points and caveats: Of the AZD1222 recipients, only six or seven were seropositive at baseline. The study sampled repertoires only after the peak T cell response.

Only in-frame clones appear in the TCRdb table, and some are missing; sequencing was by immunoSEQ multiplex PCR. The data contain 95,000 to 100,000 clones, almost 90% of them singletons. This chain connects TRBV28 to TRBJ2-1; D ambiguous. The specimen comprised peripheral blood, sampled on day 0 of AZD1222 vaccination. This TCR came from an adult in good health. As DNA, the CDR3 is TGTGCCAGCAGATCTACAATGAATGAGCAGTTCTTC. Its translation: CASRSTMNEQFF. Complete variable domain (other parts from reference TRBV28 and TRBJ2-1): DVKVTQSSRYLVKRTGEKVFLECVQDMDHENMFWYRQDPGLGLRLIYFSYDVKMKEKGDIPEGYSVSREKKERFSLILESASTNQTSMYLCASRSTMNEQFFGPGTRLTVL.